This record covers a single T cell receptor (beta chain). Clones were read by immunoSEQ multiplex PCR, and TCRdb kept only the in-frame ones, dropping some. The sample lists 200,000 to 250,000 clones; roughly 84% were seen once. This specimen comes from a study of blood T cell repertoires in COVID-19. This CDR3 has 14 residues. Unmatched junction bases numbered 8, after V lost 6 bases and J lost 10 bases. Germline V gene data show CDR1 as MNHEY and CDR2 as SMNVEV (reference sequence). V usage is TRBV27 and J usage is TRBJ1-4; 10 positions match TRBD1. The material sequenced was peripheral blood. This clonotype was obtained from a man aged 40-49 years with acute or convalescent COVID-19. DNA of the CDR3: TGTGCCAGCAGCTCCGGGACAGGGGTCGGAAAACTGTTTTTT. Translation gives CASSSGTGVGKLFF.